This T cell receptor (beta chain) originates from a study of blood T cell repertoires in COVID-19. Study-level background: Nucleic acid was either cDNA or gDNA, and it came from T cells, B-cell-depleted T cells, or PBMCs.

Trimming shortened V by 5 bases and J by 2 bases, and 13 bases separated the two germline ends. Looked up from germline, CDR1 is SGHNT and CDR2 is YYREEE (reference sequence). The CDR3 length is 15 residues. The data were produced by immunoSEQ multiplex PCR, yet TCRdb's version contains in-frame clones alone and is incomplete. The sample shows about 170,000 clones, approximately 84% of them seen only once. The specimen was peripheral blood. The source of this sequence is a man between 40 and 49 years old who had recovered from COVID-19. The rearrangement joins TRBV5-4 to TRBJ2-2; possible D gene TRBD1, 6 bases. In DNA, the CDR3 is TGTGCCAGCAGAGCCGGACAGAAAAACACCGGGGAGCTGTTTTTT. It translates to CASRAGQKNTGELFF. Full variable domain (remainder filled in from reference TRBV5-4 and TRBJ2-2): ETGVTQSPTHLIKTRGQQVTLRCSSQSGHNTVSWYQQALGQGPQFIFQYYREEENGRGNFPPRFSGLQFPNYSSELNVNALELDDSALYLCASRAGQKNTGELFFGEGSRLTVL.